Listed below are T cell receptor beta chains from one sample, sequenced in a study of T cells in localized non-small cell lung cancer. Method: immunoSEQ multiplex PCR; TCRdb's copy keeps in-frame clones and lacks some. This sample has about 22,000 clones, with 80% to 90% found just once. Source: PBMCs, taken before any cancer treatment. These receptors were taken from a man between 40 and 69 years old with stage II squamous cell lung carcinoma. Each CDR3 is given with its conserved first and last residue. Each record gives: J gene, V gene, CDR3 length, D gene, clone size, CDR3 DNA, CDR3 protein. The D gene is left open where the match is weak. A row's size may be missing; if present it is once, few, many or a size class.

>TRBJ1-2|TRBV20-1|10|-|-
TGCAGTGGGACGGTCTATGGCTACACCTTC
CSGTVYGYTF
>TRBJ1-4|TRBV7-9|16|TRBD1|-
TGTGCCAGCAGCTCCCGGTGGGACAGGATGGGTGAAAAACTGTTTTTT
CASSSRWDRMGEKLFF
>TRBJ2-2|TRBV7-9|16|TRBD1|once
TGTGCCAGCAGCCCACCAGACAGGGAAAACACCGGGGAGCTGTTTTTT
CASSPPDRENTGELFF
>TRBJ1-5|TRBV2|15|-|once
TGTGCCAGCAGTGGTCCGGGGGGGCCCAATCAGCCCCAGCATTTT
CASSGPGGPNQPQHF
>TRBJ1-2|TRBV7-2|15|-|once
TGTGCCAGCAGCTCATATACCGGGACACCCACTGGCTACACCTTC
CASSSYTGTPTGYTF
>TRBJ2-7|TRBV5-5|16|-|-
TGTGCCAGCAGCTTGGGACCCGGGACACCTCCCTACGAGCAGTACTTC
CASSLGPGTPPYEQYF
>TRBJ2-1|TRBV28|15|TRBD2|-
TGTGCCAGCAGTCCCGGGACTAGCGAGGGAGATGAGCAGTTCTTC
CASSPGTSEGDEQFF
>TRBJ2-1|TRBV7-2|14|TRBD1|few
TGTGCCAGCAGCTCGACAGGGTACTACAATGAGCAGTTCTTC
CASSSTGYYNEQFF
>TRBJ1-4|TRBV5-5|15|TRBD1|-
TGTGCCAGCAGCCCGGGACAGGGGTACAATGAAAAACTGTTTTTT
CASSPGQGYNEKLFF
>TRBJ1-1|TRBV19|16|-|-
TGTGCCAGTAGTGACGGTAAAACCCTTGGGAACACTGAAGCTTTCTTT
CASSDGKTLGNTEAFF
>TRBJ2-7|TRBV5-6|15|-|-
TGTGCCAGCAGCTCACTGAGGGGTAGCTCCTACGAGCAGTACTTC
CASSSLRGSSYEQYF
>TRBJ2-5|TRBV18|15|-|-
TGTGCCAGCTCACCACTGGTGGGAGCCCAAGAGACCCAGTACTTC
CASSPLVGAQETQYF
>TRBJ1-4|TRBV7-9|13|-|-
TGTGCCAGCCGACGAGGGGCAGGTGAAAAACTGTTTTTT
CASRRGAGEKLFF
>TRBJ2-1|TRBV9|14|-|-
TGTGCCAGCAGCGTAATGGACAGCCTCAATGAGCAGTTCTTC
CASSVMDSLNEQFF